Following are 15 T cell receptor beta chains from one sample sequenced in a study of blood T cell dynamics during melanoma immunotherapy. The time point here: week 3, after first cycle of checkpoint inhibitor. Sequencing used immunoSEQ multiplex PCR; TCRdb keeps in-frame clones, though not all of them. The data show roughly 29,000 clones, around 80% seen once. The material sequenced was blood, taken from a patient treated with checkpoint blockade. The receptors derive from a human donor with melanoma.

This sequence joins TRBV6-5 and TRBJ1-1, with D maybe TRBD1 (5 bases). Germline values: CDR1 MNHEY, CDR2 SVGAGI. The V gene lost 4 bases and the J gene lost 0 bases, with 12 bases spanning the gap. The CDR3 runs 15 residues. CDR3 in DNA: TGTGCCAGCAGTTTAGCAGGGTTGGTGAACACTGAAGCTTTCTTT. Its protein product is CASSLAGLVNTEAFF.

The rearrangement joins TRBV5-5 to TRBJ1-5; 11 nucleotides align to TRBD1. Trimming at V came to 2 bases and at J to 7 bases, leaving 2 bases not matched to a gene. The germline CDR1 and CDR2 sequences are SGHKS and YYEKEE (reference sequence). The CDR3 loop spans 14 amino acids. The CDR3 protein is CASSFGTGGQPQHF. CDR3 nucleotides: TGTGCCAGCAGCTTTGGGACAGGGGGGCAGCCCCAGCATTTT.

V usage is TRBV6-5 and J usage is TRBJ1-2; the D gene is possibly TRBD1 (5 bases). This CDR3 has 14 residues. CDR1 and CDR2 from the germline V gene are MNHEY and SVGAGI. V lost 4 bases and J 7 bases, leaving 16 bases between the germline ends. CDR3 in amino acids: CASSSGGGHFGYTF. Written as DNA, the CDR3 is TGTGCCAGCAGTTCCGGTGGGGGTCACTTTGGCTACACCTTC.

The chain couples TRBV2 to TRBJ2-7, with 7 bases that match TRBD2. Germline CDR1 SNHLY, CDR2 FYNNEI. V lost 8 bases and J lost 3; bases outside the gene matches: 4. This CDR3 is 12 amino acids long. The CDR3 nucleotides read TGTGCCAGCGAGCGGGACCGCTACGAGCAGTACTTC. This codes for CASERDRYEQYF.

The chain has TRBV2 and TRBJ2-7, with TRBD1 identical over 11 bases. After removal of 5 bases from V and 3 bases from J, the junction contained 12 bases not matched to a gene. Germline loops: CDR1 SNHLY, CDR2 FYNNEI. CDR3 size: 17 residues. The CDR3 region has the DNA TGTGCCAGCAGTCATCATAAAGGGACAGGGGGGAGCTACGAGCAGTACTTC. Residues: CASSHHKGTGGSYEQYF.

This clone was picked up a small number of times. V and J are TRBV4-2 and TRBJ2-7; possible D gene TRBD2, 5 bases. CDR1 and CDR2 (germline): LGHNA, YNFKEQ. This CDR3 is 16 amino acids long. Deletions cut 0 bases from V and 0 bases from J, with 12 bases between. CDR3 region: CASSQDDSGGSYEQYF. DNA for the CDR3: TGTGCCAGCAGCCAAGACGATTCTGGAGGCTCCTACGAGCAGTACTTC.

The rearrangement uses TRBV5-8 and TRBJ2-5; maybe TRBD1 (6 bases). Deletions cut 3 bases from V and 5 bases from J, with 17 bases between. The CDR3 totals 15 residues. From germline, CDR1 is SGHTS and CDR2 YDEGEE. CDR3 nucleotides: TGTGCCAGCAGCTCTTCGGGACAATTCCAGGAGACCCAGTACTTC. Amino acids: CASSSSGQFQETQYF.

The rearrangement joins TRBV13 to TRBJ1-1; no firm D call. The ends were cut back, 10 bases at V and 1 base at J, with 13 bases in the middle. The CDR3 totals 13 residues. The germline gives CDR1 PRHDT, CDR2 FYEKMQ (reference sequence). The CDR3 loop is CATIGRRNTEAFF. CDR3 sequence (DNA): TGTGCCACCATTGGGCGGAGGAACACTGAAGCTTTCTTT.

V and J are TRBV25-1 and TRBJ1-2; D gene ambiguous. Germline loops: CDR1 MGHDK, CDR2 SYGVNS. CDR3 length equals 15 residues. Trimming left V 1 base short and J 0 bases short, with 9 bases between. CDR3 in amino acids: CASSELTSTNYGYTF. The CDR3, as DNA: TGTGCCAGCAGTGAATTGACTTCAACTAACTATGGCTACACCTTC.

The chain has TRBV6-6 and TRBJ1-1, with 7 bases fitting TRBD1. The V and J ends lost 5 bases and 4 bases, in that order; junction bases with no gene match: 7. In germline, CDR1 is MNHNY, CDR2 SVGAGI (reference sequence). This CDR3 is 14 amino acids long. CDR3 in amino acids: CASSPQGRGTEAFF. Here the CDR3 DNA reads TGTGCCAGCAGTCCACAGGGGAGAGGCACTGAAGCTTTCTTT.

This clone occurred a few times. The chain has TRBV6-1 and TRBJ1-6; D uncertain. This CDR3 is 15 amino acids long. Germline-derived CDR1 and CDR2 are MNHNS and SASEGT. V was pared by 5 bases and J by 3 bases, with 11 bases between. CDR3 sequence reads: CASSPPDLYNSPLHF. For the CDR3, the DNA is TGTGCCAGCAGTCCCCCGGACCTCTATAATTCACCCCTCCACTTT.

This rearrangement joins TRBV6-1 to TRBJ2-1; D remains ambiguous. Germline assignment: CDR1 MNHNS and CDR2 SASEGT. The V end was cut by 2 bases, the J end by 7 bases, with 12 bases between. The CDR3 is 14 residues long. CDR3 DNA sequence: TGTGCCAGCAGTGAATTAATTCTGGGAAATGAGCAGTTCTTC. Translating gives CASSELILGNEQFF.

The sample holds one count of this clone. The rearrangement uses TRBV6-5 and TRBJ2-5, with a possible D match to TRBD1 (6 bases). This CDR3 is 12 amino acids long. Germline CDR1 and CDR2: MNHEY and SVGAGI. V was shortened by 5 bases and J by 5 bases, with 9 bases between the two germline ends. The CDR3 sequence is CASSADRETQYF. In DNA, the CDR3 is TGTGCCAGCAGTGCCGACAGGGAGACCCAGTACTTC.

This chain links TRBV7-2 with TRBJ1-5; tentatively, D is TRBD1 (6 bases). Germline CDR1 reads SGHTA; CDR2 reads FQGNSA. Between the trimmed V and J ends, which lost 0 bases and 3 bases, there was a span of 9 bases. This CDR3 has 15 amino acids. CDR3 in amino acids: CASSLAGGTNQPQHF. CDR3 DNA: TGTGCCAGCAGCTTAGCAGGGGGAACCAATCAGCCCCAGCATTTT.

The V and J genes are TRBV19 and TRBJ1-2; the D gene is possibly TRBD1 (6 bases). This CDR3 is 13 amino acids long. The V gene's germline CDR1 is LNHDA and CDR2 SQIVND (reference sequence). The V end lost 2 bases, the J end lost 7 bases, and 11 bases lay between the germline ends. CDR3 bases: TGTGCCAGTAGTATATACAGGGATCGTGGCTACACCTTC. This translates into CASSIYRDRGYTF.